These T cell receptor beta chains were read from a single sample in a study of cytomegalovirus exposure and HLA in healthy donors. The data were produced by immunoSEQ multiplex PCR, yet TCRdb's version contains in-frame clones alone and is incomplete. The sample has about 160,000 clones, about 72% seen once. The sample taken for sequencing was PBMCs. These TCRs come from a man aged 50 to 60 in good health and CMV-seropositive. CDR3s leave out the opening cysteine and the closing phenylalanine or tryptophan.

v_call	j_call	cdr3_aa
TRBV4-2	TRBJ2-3	ASSSWTSGGAGTQY
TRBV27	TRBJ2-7	ASKIQTGFYEQY
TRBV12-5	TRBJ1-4	ASGQRPNEKLF
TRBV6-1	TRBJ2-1	ASILAGIDNEQF
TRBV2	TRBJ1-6	ASSSRDRVNSPLH
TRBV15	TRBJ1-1	ATSRDKRKSEAF
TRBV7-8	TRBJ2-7	ASSLGGQGGD
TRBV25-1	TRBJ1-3	ASSYSGNTIY
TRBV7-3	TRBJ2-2	ASSSGLNTGELF
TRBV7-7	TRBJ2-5	ASSYSGGPQETQY
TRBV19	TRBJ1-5	ASRLLVNQPQH
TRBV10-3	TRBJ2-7	AISVGAGEVYEQY
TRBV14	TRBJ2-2	ASSPYRVGTGELF
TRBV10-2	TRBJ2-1	ASSLGLVRKPGNEQF
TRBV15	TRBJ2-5	ATSRVSVQETQY
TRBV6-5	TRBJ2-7	ASSLDRGPLYEQY
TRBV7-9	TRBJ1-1	ASSLTTGGAF
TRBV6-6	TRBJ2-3	ASSYKSGGEEY
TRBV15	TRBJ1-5	ATSSGGTQPQH
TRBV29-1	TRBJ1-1	SVPGDFYTEAF
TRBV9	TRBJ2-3	ASSASLAGENTDTQY
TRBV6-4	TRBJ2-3	ASSSGGATDTQY
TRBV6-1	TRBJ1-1	ASSEAGDTEAF
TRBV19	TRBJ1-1	ASSITASSRGGEGAF
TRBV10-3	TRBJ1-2	AISEGQGNYGYT
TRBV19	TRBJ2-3	ATTPLAGGRAETQY
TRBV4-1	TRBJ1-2	ASSQTEQGSGYT
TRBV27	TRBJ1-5	ASSLSGGGVRQPQH
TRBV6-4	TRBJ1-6	ASSEGTRNSPLH
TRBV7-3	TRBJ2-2	ASSLNPPGIGELF
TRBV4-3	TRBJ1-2	ASSQSPGQGLSVT
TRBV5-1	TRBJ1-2	ASSLGQGGYGYT
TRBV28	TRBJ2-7	ASSTTGQGSNEQY
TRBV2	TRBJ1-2	ASSESAGGGGYT
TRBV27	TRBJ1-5	ASSPGQLGAPQH
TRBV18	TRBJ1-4	ASSPPPGNEKLF
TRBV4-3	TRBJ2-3	ASSQDRAGGGDTQY
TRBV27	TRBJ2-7	ASSFGQGINEQY
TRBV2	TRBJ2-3	ASIGTSGGTSTDTQY
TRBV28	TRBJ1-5	ASRGGTGGFQPQH